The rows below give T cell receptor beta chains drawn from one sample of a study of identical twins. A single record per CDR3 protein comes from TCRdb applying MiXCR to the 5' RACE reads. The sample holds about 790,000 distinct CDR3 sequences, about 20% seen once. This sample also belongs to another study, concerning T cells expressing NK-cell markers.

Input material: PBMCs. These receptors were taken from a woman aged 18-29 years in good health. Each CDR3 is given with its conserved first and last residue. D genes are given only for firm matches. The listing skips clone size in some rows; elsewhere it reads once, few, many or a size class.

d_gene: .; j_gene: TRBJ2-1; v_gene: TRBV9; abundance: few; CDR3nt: TGTGCCAGCAGCGTAGAGGGGTTTGAGCAGTTCTTC; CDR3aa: CASSVEGFEQFF
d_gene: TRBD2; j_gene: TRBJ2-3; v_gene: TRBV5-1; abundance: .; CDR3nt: TGCGCCAGCAGCAGGGGACTAGCAAACACAGATACGCAGTATTTT; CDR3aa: CASSRGLANTDTQYF
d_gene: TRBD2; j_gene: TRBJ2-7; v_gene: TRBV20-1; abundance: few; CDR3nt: TGCAGTGCTAGAGGCGGGAGGTATGAGCAGTACTTC; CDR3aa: CSARGGRYEQYF
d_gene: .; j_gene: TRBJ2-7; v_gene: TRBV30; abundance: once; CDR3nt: TGTGCCTGGAGTGTTGGAAGACGGGAACCCGTCTACGAGCAGTACTTC; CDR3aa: CAWSVGRREPVYEQYF
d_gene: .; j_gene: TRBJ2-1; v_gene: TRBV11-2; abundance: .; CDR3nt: TGTGCCAGCAGCTCGAACCAGGGGCAGCTTGGGCAGTTCTTC; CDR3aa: CASSSNQGQLGQFF
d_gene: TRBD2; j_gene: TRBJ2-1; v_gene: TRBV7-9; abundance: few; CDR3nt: TGTGCCAGCAGCTTATATCCCGGGACTAAGTACAATGAGCAGTTCTTC; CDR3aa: CASSLYPGTKYNEQFF
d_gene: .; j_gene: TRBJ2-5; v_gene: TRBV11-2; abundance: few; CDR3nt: TGTGCCAGCAGGCGGGTTGGAGAGACCCAGTACTTC; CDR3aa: CASRRVGETQYF
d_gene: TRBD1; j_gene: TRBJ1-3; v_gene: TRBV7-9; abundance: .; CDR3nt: TGTGCCAGCAGCTTACGGACAGGTATCTCTGGAAACACCATATATTTT; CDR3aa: CASSLRTGISGNTIYF
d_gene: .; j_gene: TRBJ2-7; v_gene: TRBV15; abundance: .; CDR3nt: TGTGCCACCAGCCCGAGGCCGACAGCCTACGAGCAGTACTTC; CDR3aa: CATSPRPTAYEQYF
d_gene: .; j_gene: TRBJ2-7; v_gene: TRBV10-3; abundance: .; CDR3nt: TGTGCCATCAGTGACCCGGGACTCAGCTCCTACGAGCAGTACTTC; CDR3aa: CAISDPGLSSYEQYF
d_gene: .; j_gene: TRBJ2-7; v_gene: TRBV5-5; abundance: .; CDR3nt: TGTGCCAGCAGCTTGACGAGCACCGTTTCCTACGAGCAGTACTTC; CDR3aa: CASSLTSTVSYEQYF
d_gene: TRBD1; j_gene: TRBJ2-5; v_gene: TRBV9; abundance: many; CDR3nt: TGTGCCAGCAGCGAGGGACAGGGAGAGACCCAGTACTTC; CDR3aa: CASSEGQGETQYF
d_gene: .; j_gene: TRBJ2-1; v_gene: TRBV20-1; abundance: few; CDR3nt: TGCAGTGCCCCGAGGGAGGAGAGCTCCTACAATGAGCAGTTCTTC; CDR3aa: CSAPREESSYNEQFF
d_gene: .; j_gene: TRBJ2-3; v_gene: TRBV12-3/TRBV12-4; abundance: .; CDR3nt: TGTGCCAGCAGTTTTCGGGACTTAGCCCCAGATACGCAGTATTTT; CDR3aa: CASSFRDLAPDTQYF
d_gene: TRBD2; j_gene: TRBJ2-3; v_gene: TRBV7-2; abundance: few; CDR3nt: TGTGCCAGCAGCTTAAACGGGAGGGGAGAAGATACGCAGTATTTT; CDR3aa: CASSLNGRGEDTQYF
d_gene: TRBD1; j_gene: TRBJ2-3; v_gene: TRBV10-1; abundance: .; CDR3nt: TGCGCCAGCACCGTGAGGGGGACAGCCAGCACAGATACGCAGTATTTT; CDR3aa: CASTVRGTASTDTQYF
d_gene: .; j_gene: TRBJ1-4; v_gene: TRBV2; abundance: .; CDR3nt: TGTGCCAGCACGGGACATACTAATGAAAAACTGTTTTTT; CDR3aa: CASTGHTNEKLFF
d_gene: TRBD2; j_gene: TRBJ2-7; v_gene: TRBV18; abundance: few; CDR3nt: TGTGCCAGCTCACCAAGGGGAACTAGCGGATCCTACGAGCAGTACTTC; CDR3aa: CASSPRGTSGSYEQYF
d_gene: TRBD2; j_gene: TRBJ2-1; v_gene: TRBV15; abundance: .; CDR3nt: TGTGCCACCAGCGGAGGGGCGGGGGCCTACAATGAGCAGTTCTTC; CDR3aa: CATSGGAGAYNEQFF
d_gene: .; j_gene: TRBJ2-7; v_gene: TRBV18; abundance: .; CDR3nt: TGTGCCAGCTCTCAGCCAGGGGGGGGCAGAAACGAGCAGTACTTC; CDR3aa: CASSQPGGGRNEQYF
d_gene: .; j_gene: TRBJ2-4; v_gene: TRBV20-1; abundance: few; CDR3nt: TGCAGTGCTAAGGGTGTTCTAGCCAAAAACATTCAGTACTTC; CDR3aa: CSAKGVLAKNIQYF
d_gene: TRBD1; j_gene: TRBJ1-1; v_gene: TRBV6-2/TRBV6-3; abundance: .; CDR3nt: TGTGCCAGCAGTGATAGGGACAGGGGGCGCCGGGCTTTCTTT; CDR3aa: CASSDRDRGRRAFF
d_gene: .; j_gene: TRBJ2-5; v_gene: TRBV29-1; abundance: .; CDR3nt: TGCAGCGTTGAAGAGGGGTCCGAGACCCAGTACTTC; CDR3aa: CSVEEGSETQYF
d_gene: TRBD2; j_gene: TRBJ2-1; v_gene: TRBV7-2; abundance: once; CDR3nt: TGTGCCAGCAGCTTAATGTCTAGCGGGACCTATAATGAGCAGTTCTTC; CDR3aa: CASSLMSSGTYNEQFF
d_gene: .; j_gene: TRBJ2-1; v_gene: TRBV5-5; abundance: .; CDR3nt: TGTGCCAGCAGCTATCGGCTCCTCTGCTACAATGAGCAGTTCTTC; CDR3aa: CASSYRLLCYNEQFF
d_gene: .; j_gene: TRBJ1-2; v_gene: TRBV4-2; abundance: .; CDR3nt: TGTGCCAGCAGCCGCGGAACTGGGGAGAGTAACTATGGCTACACCTTC; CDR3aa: CASSRGTGESNYGYTF
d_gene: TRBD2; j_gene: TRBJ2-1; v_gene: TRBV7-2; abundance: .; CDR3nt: TGTGCCAGCAGCCCGGGACTAGGTGGGCAGTTCTTC; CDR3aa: CASSPGLGGQFF
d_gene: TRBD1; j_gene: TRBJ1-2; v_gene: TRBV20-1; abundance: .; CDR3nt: TGCAGTGCTAGAGAGGGCGGCAGGGGGTCCGAAATCTACGGCTACACCTTC; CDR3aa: CSAREGGRGSEIYGYTF
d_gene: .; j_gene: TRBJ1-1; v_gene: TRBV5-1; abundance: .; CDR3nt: TGCGCCAGCAGCGCGGGGGGGAGGGCTGAAGCTTTCTTT; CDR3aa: CASSAGGRAEAFF
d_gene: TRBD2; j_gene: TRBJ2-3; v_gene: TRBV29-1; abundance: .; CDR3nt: TGCAGCGGCGGGACTAGCGGAGATACGCAGTATTTT; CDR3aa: CSGGTSGDTQYF
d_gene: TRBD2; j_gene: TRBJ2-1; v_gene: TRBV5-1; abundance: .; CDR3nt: TGCGCCAGCAGCGTGAGACTAGCGGACAATGAGCAGTTCTTC; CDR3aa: CASSVRLADNEQFF
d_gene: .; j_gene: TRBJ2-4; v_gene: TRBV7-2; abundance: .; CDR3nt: TGTGCCAGCAGCTTAAACGCCGCCAACATTCAGTACTTC; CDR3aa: CASSLNAANIQYF
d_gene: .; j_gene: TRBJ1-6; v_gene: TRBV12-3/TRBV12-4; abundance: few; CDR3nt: TGTGCCAGCACCGTGGCCAGAACTTCACCCCTCCACTTT; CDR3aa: CASTVARTSPLHF
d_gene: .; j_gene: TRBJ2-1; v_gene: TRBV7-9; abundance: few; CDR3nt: TGTGCCACCCACGGGGGTGAGCAGTTCTTC; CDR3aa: CATHGGEQFF
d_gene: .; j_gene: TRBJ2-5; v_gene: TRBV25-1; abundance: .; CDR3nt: TGTGCCAGCAGTGCATACTTCGGGGAGACCCAGTACTTC; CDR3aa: CASSAYFGETQYF
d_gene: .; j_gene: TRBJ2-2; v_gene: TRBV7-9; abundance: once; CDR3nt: TGTGCCAGCAGCGAGGGCTGGGGGTCCGCCACCGGGGAGCTGTTTTTT; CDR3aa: CASSEGWGSATGELFF
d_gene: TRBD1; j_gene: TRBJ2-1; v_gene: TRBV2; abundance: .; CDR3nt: TGTGCCAGCACTCGAGGGGCAGGGGGATGGGATGAGCAGTTCTTC; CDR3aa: CASTRGAGGWDEQFF
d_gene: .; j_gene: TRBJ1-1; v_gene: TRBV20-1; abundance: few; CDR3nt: TGCAGTGCTAGGCCCGGACCGGGGGCTGAAGCTTTCTTT; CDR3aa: CSARPGPGAEAFF
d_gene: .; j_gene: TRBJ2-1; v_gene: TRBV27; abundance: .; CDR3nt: TGTGCCAGCAGTTTAAGGGGGGATTGGAATGAGCAGTTCTTC; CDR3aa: CASSLRGDWNEQFF